A single sample is the source of the 13 T cell receptor beta chains below, sequenced in a study of blood T cell repertoires in COVID-19. Generated by immunoSEQ multiplex PCR, the TCRdb table keeps only in-frame clones and is missing some. The sample records 170,000 or so clones, around nine tenths being singletons. The sample taken for sequencing was peripheral blood. The receptors come from a man aged 40-49 years with active or convalescent COVID-19.

V gene TRBV10-3 combines with J gene TRBJ1-5; D is uncertain. CDR1 is ENHRY and CDR2 is SYGVKD in the germline V gene. V was shortened by 5 bases and J by 5 bases, with 10 bases between the two germline ends. This CDR3 region has 13 residues. DNA for the CDR3: TGTGCCATCAGTAAAGACGGAGATCAGCCCCAGCATTTT. Translated, it gives CAISKDGDQPQHF.

The rearrangement links TRBV3-1 (or the pseudogene TRBV3-2) to TRBJ1-4; 7 bases map to TRBD1. V was pared by 4 bases and J by 4 bases, with 6 bases of the junction left unmatched. CDR3 length: 15 amino acids. Per the germline V gene, CDR1 is LGHDT and CDR2 is YNNKEL (reference sequence). CDR3 region: CASSPGTVFNEKLFF. The CDR3 DNA follows: TGTGCCAGCAGCCCGGGGACAGTCTTTAATGAAAAACTGTTTTTT.

V usage is TRBV28 and J usage is TRBJ1-1; 7 bases are a match to TRBD1. Trimming took 1 base from V and 1 from J; bases not matched to a gene: 3. The CDR3 spans 15 residues. Germline V lookup: CDR1 MDHEN, CDR2 SYDVKM. Here the CDR3 reads CASSLFAGGNTEAFF. For the CDR3, the DNA is TGTGCCAGCAGTTTATTTGCAGGGGGGAACACTGAAGCTTTCTTT.

The chain combines TRBV5-4 with TRBJ2-7; no firm D call. The germline V gene encodes CDR1 SGHNT and CDR2 YYREEE (reference sequence). V was cut by 0 bases and J by 4 bases, with 8 bases left in between. This CDR3 is built from 13 residues. For the CDR3, the DNA is TGTGCCAGCAGCTTGGTGGCGGATTACGAGCAGTACTTC. As protein: CASSLVADYEQYF.

The rearrangement uses TRBV6-1 and TRBJ1-1; a possible D gene is TRBD1 (5 bases). The CDR3 length is 14 residues. V was shortened by 2 bases and J by 3 bases, with 10 bases between the two germline ends. The germline CDR1 and CDR2 sequences are MNHNS and SASEGT. The DNA for the CDR3 is TGTGCCAGCAGTGAACAGGGCTGGGACACTGAAGCTTTCTTT. As protein: CASSEQGWDTEAFF.

The chain carries TRBV5-5 and TRBJ2-7; maybe TRBD2 (5 bases). The CDR3 is made up of 14 amino acids. V was pared by 4 bases and J by 2 bases, with 13 bases between. The germline CDR1 and CDR2 sequences are SGHKS and YYEKEE (reference sequence). The chain's CDR3 is CASSPGLTTYEQYF. The CDR3 DNA sequence: TGTGCCAGCAGCCCAGGACTCACGACCTACGAGCAGTACTTC.

The chain links TRBV29-1 to TRBJ2-5; no definite D call. The CDR3 contains 12 residues. V shed 5 bases and J shed 1 base, with 8 bases lying between them. From germline, CDR1 is SQVTM and CDR2 ANQGSEA. For the CDR3, the DNA is TGCAGCGTTAGGAGAACCCAAGAGACCCAGTACTTC. It yields the protein CSVRRTQETQYF.

This CDR3 reads CASSQRAQGNEKLFF. The CDR3 nucleotides are TGTGCCAGCAGCCAGCGGGCGCAGGGAAATGAAAAACTGTTTTTT. J is TRBJ1-4 and V is TRBV11-2, with D possibly TRBD1 on 5 matching bases. Trimming removed 5 bases at V and 5 bases at J, with 15 bases between. The CDR3 spans 15 residues. CDR1 and CDR2 (germline): SGHAT, FQNNGV.

A single count supports this clone. This chain joins TRBV28 and TRBJ2-3, with TRBD2 matching over 13 bases. V trimming: 4 bases; J trimming: 2 bases; junction bases outside the gene matches: 12. Germline loops: CDR1 MDHEN, CDR2 SYDVKM. The CDR3 is 19 amino acids. The CDR3 DNA reads as TGTGCCAGCAGTTCCAGAGGGGGGACTAGCGGGGTACCCACAGATACGCAGTATTTT. Protein: CASSSRGGTSGVPTDTQYF.

This chain joins TRBV10-2 and TRBJ1-4; D might be TRBD1 (6 bases). Trimming removed 5 bases from V and 8 bases from J, with 15 bases in between. The CDR3 sequence is 14 residues long. Germline values: CDR1 WSHSY, CDR2 SAAADI. CDR3 loop: CASSIGGASEKLFF. Written as DNA, the CDR3 is TGCGCCAGCAGTATAGGGGGGGCAAGCGAAAAACTGTTTTTT.

V is TRBV28 and J is TRBJ2-7; TRBD1 might be the D (6 bases). This CDR3 has 14 amino acids. The germline V and J ends were trimmed by 6 bases and 3 bases, with 15 bases remaining between them. Germline CDR1 reads MDHEN; CDR2 reads SYDVKM. The CDR3 DNA sequence: TGTGCCAGCAGCCATAGAACAGGGCTCTACGAGCAGTACTTC. Translated: CASSHRTGLYEQYF.

The chain joins TRBV15 to TRBJ2-3; TRBD1 agrees at 10 bases. V trimming: 1 base; J trimming: 8 bases; junction bases outside the gene matches: 9. CDR3 size: 16 residues. Germline V lookup: CDR1 LNHNV, CDR2 YYDKDF (reference sequence). Written as DNA, the CDR3 is TGTGCCACCAGCAGAGGTTCGGACAGGGGGTTAGGTACGCAGTATTTT. Residues: CATSRGSDRGLGTQYF.

V gene TRBV5-1 combines with J gene TRBJ1-2; 7 positions agree with TRBD1. This CDR3 has 14 amino acids. V gave up 0 bases and J gave up 3 bases; unmatched junction bases: 2. Germline CDR1 SGHRS, CDR2 YFSETQ. The CDR3 region has the DNA TGCGCCAGCAGCTTGGGGACAGGCGACTATGGCTACACCTTC. Its translation is CASSLGTGDYGYTF. Full variable domain (missing parts from reference TRBV5-1 and TRBJ1-2): KAGVTQTPRYLIKTRGQQVTLSCSPISGHRSVSWYQQTPGQGLQFLFEYFSETQRNKGNFPGRFSGRQFSNSRSEMNVSTLELGDSALYLCASSLGTGDYGYTFGSGTRLTVV.